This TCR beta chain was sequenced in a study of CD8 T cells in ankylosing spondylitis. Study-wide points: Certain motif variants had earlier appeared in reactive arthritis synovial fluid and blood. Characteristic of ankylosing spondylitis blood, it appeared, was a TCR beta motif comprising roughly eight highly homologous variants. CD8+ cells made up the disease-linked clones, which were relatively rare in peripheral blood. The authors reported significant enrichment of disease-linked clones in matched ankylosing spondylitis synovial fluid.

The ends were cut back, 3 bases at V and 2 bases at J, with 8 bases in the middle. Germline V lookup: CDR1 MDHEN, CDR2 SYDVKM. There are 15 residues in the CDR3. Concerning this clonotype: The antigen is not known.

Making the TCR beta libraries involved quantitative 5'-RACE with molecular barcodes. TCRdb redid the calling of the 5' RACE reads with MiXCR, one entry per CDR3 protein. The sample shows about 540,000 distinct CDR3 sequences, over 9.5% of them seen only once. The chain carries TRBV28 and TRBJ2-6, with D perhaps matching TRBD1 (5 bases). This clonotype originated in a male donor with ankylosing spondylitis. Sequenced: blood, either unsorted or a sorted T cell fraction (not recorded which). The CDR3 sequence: CASSLLTAGANVLTF. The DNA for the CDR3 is TGTGCCAGCAGTTTGTTGACAGCTGGGGCCAACGTCCTGACTTTC.